One and the same sample provided the 2 T cell receptor beta chains below, sequenced in a study of STAT5B mutations in CD4+ large granular lymphocyte leukemia. TCRdb's copy holds only in-frame clones and misses some; the assay was immunoSEQ multiplex PCR. Of roughly 48,000 clones in the sample, 60% to 75% were seen once. Specimen: CD4+ T cells from blood buffy coats. The receptors were gathered from a human donor in good health.

The rearrangement uses TRBV5-1 and TRBJ1-2; D is unresolved. The germline V and J ends were trimmed by 4 bases and 8 bases, with 12 bases remaining between them. The germline V gene encodes CDR1 SGHRS and CDR2 YFSETQ. This CDR3 contains 12 residues. CDR3 nucleotide sequence: TGCGCCAGCAGCGATGCCTATGAGGGCTACACCTTC. Translation: CASSDAYEGYTF.

CDR3 sequence (DNA): TGTGCCAGCAGCTTAGGGAATCAGGGAGGCTACACCTTC. This sequence encodes CASSLGNQGGYTF. This rearrangement joins TRBV7-9 to TRBJ1-2; D possibly corresponds to TRBD1 (5 bases). V lost 1 base and J lost 8, with 11 bases in between. The CDR3 has 13 amino acids. CDR1 is SEHNR and CDR2 is FQNEAQ in the germline V gene (reference sequence).